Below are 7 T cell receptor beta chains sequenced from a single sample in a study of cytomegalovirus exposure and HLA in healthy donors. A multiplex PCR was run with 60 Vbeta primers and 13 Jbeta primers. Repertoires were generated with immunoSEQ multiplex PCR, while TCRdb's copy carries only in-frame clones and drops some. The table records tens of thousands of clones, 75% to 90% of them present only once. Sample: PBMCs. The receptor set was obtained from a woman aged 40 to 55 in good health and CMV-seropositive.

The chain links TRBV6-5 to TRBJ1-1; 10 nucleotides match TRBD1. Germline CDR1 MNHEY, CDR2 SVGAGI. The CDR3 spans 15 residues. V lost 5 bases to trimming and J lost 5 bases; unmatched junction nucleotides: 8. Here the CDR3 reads CASSKQTGGYTEAFF. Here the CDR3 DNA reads TGTGCCAGCAGTAAGCAGACAGGGGGCTATACTGAAGCTTTCTTT.

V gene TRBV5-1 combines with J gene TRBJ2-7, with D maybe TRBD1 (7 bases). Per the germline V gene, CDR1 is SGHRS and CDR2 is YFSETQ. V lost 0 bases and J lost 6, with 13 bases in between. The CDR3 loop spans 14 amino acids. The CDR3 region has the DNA TGCGCCAGCAGCTTGGCAGGGGGGCCCCTCGAGCAGTACTTC. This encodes CASSLAGGPLEQYF.

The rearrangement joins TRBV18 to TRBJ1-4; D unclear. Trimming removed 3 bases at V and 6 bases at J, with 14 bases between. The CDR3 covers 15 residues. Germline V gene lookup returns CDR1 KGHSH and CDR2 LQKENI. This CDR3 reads CASSPTISRDEKLFF. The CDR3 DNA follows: TGTGCCAGCTCACCCACGATCTCTCGGGATGAAAAACTGTTTTTT. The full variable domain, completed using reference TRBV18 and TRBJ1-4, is NAGVMQNPRHLVRRRGQEARLRCSPMKGHSHVYWYRQLPEEGLKFMVYLQKENIIDESGMPKERFSAEFPKEGPSILRIQQVVRGDSAAYFCASSPTISRDEKLFFGSGTQLSVL.

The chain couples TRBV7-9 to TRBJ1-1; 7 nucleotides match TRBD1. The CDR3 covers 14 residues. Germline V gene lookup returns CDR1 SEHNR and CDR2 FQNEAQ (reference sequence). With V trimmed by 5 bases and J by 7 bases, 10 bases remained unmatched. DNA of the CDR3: TGTGCCAGCAGCAAGGGGGCTGGGGGGTATGAAGCTTTCTTT. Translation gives CASSKGAGGYEAFF.

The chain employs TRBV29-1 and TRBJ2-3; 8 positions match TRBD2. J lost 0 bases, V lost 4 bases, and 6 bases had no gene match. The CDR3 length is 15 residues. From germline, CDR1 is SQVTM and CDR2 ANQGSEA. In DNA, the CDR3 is TGCAGCGTTGGACTTAGCGGGACTAGCACAGATACGCAGTATTTT. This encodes CSVGLSGTSTDTQYF.

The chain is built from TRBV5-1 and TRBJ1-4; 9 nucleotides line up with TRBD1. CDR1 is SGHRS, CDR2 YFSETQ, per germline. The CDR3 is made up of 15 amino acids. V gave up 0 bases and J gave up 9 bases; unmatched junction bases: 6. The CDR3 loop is CASSLEGTGLKKLFF. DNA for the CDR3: TGCGCCAGCAGCTTGGAGGGGACAGGGCTGAAAAAACTGTTTTTT.

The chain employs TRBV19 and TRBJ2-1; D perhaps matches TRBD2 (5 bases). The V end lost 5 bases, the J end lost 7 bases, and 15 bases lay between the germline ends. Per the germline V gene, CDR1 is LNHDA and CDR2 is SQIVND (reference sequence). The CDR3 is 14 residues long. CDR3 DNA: TGTGCCAGTAGTTCCCGTTCGGGGATAAATGAGCAGTTCTTC. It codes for CASSSRSGINEQFF.